This T cell receptor (beta chain) was sequenced during a study of tumor and adjacent non-tumor tissue in lung cancer (dated by TCRdb to about 2018). As for the study more broadly: Of the cohort, 11 to 12 patients had adenocarcinoma, 2 had squamous cell carcinoma and 1 had small cell lung cancer. The approximately 15 patients were aged about 31 to 85 years, included about ten men and 5 women, and had TNM stage I to III disease. Sequencing produced 100 million to 150 million productive TCRbeta reads in total, an average of approximately 4 million reads per sample. Bulk TCRbeta repertoires were compared between lung tumor tissue and matched distant non-tumor lung tissue obtained from approximately 15 lung cancer patients. Over 25 paired specimens, one tumor and one normal lung sample per patient, were profiled by TCRbeta CDR3 sequencing. The paper's findings and limits, for the study overall: Tumor tissue showed significantly higher TCR diversity (inverse Simpson) than normal lung tissue, at around 460 vs 160 (P = 0.0075, Mann-Whitney U test). Peripheral blood was not sequenced, so blood TCRbeta repertoires in these lung cancer patients were not examined. The top 100 clones accounted for a significantly larger cumulative portion of the repertoire in normal lung than in tumor tissue. With only roughly 15 patients in the cohort, the authors noted that larger samples and more detailed clinical data are needed. Neither the sequencing platform nor unique molecular identifiers are mentioned in the methods. TCR diversity was significantly higher in younger patients, and greater tumor TCR diversity was associated with shorter overall survival and shorter disease-free survival.

Bulk unsorted tissue served as the source for RNA extraction, and RNA quality was assessed using a NanoDrop ND-1000 and an Agilent 2100. Newly diagnosed lung cancer patients without prior chemotherapy who had been admitted for thoracic surgery in China between August and November 2014 were enrolled as donors. Patients with previous radiotherapy or chemotherapy, or with another concurrent cancer, were excluded from the study. Surgical tissue pieces of roughly 1-2 cm3 were preserved in RNAlater solution and stored at -80 °C until use. Libraries were prepared through multiplex PCR. TCRdb names Illumina HiSeq 2500 as the instrument used. TCRbeta libraries were built by three rounds of nested PCR using primers (Table S4), following protocols modified from ARM-PCR. Before sequencing, PCR products of 200-500 bp were cut from the gel and purified using the QIAquick gel extraction kit. The paper's data handling went like this. Trimmomatic was used to clean the reads, FLASH was used to merge the reads into complete CDR3 sequences, and MiTCR was used to assign the reads to V(D)J germline segments. Clonal diversity was computed as the inverse Simpson's index with VDJtools. A read counted as productive if the sequence was in-frame and lacked a premature stop codon. TCRdb redid the processing of the public reads, applying fastp at Q25 and MiXCR, and retained in-frame beta chains. A single entry per CDR3 protein holds the most common genes and DNA from its merged rows. Here the V and J calls rest on TCRdb's processing, not on the authors' analysis. A total of under 250,000 distinct CDR3 sequences appear in this sample, roughly 70% of them only once. Jointly, the top ten make up around 25% of the sample.

A word on this clonotype: Its antigen specificity is not known. Per-nucleotide qualities are absent, and no much larger clonotype sits a single base away.

According to the germline V gene (reference sequence), CDR1 reads MNHNY and CDR2 reads SVGAGI. The trim is 6 bases for V and 3 bases for J, with a gap of 12 bases between the germline ends. The CDR3 starts with the cysteine, ends with the phenylalanine, and has 14 residues. CDR3 DNA only is kept here, 42 bases in frame from base 1. The receptor was isolated from a man in his 60s with non-small cell lung cancer. The sequenced sample consisted of lung tumor tissue. Recombination joined TRBV6-6 with TRBJ1-5; a tentative D match to TRBD1 spans 6 bases. The bases read TGTGCCAGCAGCCCATACAGGGACAATCAGCCCCAGCATTTT. It translates as CASSPYRDNQPQHF.